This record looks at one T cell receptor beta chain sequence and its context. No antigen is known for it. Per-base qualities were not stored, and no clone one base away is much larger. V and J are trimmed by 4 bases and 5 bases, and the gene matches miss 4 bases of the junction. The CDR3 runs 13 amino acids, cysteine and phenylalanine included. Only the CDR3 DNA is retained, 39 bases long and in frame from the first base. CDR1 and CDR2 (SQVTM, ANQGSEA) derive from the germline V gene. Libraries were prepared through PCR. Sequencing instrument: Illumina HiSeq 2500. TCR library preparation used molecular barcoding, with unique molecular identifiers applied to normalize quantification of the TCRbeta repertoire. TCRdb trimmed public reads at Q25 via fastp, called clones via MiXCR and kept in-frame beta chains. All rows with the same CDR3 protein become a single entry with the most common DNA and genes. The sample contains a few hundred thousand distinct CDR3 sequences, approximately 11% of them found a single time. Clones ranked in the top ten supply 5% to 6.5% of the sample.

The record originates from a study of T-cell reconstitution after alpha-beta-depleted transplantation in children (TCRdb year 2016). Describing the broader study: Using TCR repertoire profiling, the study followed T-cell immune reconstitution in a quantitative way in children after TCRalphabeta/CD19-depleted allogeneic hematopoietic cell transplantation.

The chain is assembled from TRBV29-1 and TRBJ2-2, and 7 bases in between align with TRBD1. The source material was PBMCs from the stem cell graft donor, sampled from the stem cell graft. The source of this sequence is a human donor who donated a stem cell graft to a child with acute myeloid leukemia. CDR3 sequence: CSVAGTVTGELFF. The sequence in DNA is TGCAGCGTTGCCGGGACAGTAACCGGGGAGCTGTTTTTT.